Shown below are 17 T cell receptor beta chains from a single sample sequenced in a study of CD8+ T cells in alopecia areata. Isolated RNA was reverse transcribed into cDNA used as the sequencing template. The repertoire was sequenced with immunoSEQ multiplex PCR; TCRdb's copy has only in-frame clones and lacks some. The sample records 200,000 to 250,000 clones, under 70% being singletons. The material was CD4+ T cells sorted from blood, obtained at week 0. These receptors originate from a human donor with alopecia areata.

This clone has only a few counts. The chain recombines TRBV29-1 with TRBJ2-5, with D maybe TRBD1 (5 bases). CDR3 length: 14 amino acids. The germline gives CDR1 SQVTM, CDR2 ANQGSEA. V lost 4 bases, J lost 1 base, and 13 bases lay in between. This CDR3 is CSVAGRVFQETQYF. CDR3 coding DNA: TGCAGCGTTGCAGGCAGGGTTTTCCAAGAGACCCAGTACTTC.

The V call is TRBV6-6, the J call TRBJ2-7, with D perhaps TRBD1 (6 bases). Trimming took 6 bases from V and 0 from J, leaving 9 bases between them. CDR1 is MNHNY and CDR2 is SVGAGI in the germline V gene (reference sequence). This CDR3 is built from 13 residues. The CDR3: CASSWDTSYEQYF. CDR3 nucleotides: TGTGCCAGCAGCTGGGACACCTCCTACGAGCAGTACTTC.

This clone was seen a few times. The gene calls are TRBV20-1 and TRBJ2-5; D not certain. Germline V gives CDR1 DFQATT, CDR2 SNEGSKA (reference sequence). This CDR3 has 11 amino acids. Trimming removed 6 bases at V and 5 bases at J, with 10 bases between. The DNA of the CDR3 is TGCAGTGCCCTGTCGTCGGAGACCCAGTACTTC. Translation gives CSALSSETQYF.

The chain links TRBV4-3 to TRBJ1-2, with D uncertain. The CDR3 sequence is 13 residues long. CDR1 and CDR2 from the germline V gene are LGHNA and YSLEER. Trimming pared 1 base from V and 6 bases from J, leaving 9 bases between. The CDR3 DNA is TGCGCCAGCAGCCAAGTTAGGTGGCATGGCTACACCTTC. Protein: CASSQVRWHGYTF.

The rearrangement joins TRBV7-2 to TRBJ2-5; TRBD2 aligns across 9 bases. CDR3 size: 15 residues. The ends lost 6 bases at V and 4 bases at J; junction bases unmatched: 9. The germline V gene has CDR1 SGHTA and CDR2 FQGNSA. As DNA, the CDR3 is TGTGCCAGCAGGCTCAGCGGGGGGCATGGAGAGACCCAGTACTTC. This translates into CASRLSGGHGETQYF.

The chain carries TRBV5-1 and TRBJ2-1; possible D gene TRBD1, 6 bases. The CDR3 sequence is 15 residues long. Per germline, CDR1 SGHRS and CDR2 YFSETQ. V lost 2 bases and J lost 6, with 15 bases in between. The CDR3: CASSLIAGAGNEQFF. The CDR3 DNA reads TGCGCCAGCAGCTTAATCGCAGGGGCGGGCAATGAGCAGTTCTTC. Complete variable domain (other parts from reference TRBV5-1 and TRBJ2-1): KAGVTQTPRYLIKTRGQQVTLSCSPISGHRSVSWYQQTPGQGLQFLFEYFSETQRNKGNFPGRFSGRQFSNSRSEMNVSTLELGDSALYLCASSLIAGAGNEQFFGPGTRLTVL.

This clone was counted between two and nine times. The rearrangement links TRBV29-1 to TRBJ2-2; TRBD2 matches 8 bases. Germline V CDR1 and CDR2: SQVTM, ANQGSEA. This CDR3 has 14 amino acids. Trimming took 4 bases from V and 1 from J; bases not matched to a gene: 2. The CDR3 DNA follows: TGCAGCGTTGCCGGGAGGGGGAACACCGGGGAGCTGTTTTTT. This sequence encodes CSVAGRGNTGELFF.

The chain links TRBV4-2 to TRBJ2-3; 7 positions match TRBD1. The germline V gene encodes CDR1 LGHNA and CDR2 YNFKEQ. J gave up 1 base and V 0 bases, and 10 bases lay outside the gene matches. This CDR3 contains 18 residues. CDR3 bases: TGTGCCAGCAGCCAAGACTACAGGGGTGGTTTCCGCACAGATACGCAGTATTTT. It codes for CASSQDYRGGFRTDTQYF.

This clone was picked up one time. V usage is TRBV7-2 and J usage is TRBJ2-5; the match to TRBD1 covers 7 bases. CDR1 is SGHTA, CDR2 FQGNSA, per germline. The V segment lost 7 bases and the J segment 2 bases; nucleotides outside the gene matches: 10. The CDR3 covers 15 residues. The CDR3: CASIRAGGRQETQYF. For the CDR3, the DNA is TGTGCCAGCATCCGAGCAGGGGGAAGGCAAGAGACCCAGTACTTC.

Here the CDR3 reads CSVGDSGGEKLFF. The CDR3 DNA follows: TGCAGCGTGGGGGACAGCGGAGGGGAAAAACTGTTTTTT. The chain carries TRBV29-1 and TRBJ1-4; 7 bases align to TRBD1. V dropped 6 bases and J dropped 8; count of bases not matched to a gene: 9. Germline V CDR1 and CDR2: SQVTM, ANQGSEA. This CDR3 region has 13 residues.

The V gene is TRBV14, the J gene TRBJ1-2; a weak D match, TRBD1 (5 bases). The V end was cut by 0 bases, the J end by 3 bases, with 14 bases between. The CDR3 sequence is 16 residues long. Germline V CDR1 and CDR2: SGHDN, FVKESK. CDR3 amino acids: CASSQDPRDQDYGYTF. CDR3 nucleotides: TGTGCCAGCAGCCAAGACCCCAGGGACCAAGACTATGGCTACACCTTC.

The chain has TRBV27 and TRBJ2-7, with 8 bases aligning to TRBD2. This CDR3 has 14 residues. V lost 2 bases and J lost 5; bases outside the gene matches: 5. Per the germline V gene, CDR1 is MNHEY and CDR2 is SMNVEV (reference sequence). CDR3 bases: TGTGCCAGCAGTTTAGTAGCGGGGACCAACGAGCAGTACTTC. Translating gives CASSLVAGTNEQYF.

This clone was counted a single time. The V gene is TRBV5-1, the J gene TRBJ2-1, with D perhaps matching TRBD2 (5 bases). CDR3 length: 15 residues. V dropped 0 bases and J dropped 1 base, with 8 bases sitting between them. Germline V CDR1 and CDR2: SGHRS, YFSETQ. The DNA of the CDR3 is TGCGCCAGCAGCTTGGCAAGCGGATCCTACAATGAGCAGTTCTTC. Translation: CASSLASGSYNEQFF.

The chain couples TRBV11-2 to TRBJ2-6, with D hard to call. Germline V lookup: CDR1 SGHAT, CDR2 FQNNGV. The CDR3 length is 15 residues. Trimming removed 5 bases from V and 4 bases from J, with 12 bases in between. The CDR3 region is CASSRTRGGANVLTF. For the CDR3, the DNA is TGTGCCAGCAGCCGGACCCGTGGAGGGGCCAACGTCCTGACTTTC.

This chain links TRBV15 with TRBJ2-5; D is possibly TRBD1 (6 bases). The length of the CDR3 is 12 residues. Germline CDR1 and CDR2: LNHNV and YYDKDF (reference sequence). The CDR3 sequence is CSTSLRGETQYF. The DNA of the CDR3 is TGTTCAACAAGCCTGAGGGGGGAGACCCAGTACTTC. Full variable domain (missing parts from reference TRBV15 and TRBJ2-5): DAMVIQNPRYQVTQFGKPVTLSCSQTLNHNVMYWYQQKSSQAPKLLFHYYDKDFNNEADTPDNFQSRRPNTSFCFLDIRSPGLGDTAMYLCSTSLRGETQYFGPGTRLLVL.

The V call is TRBV29-1, the J call TRBJ2-7, with TRBD1 matching over 12 bases. Germline V CDR1 and CDR2: SQVTM, ANQGSEA. The V segment lost 3 bases and the J segment 6 bases; nucleotides outside the gene matches: 6. This CDR3 is built from 14 residues. DNA of the CDR3: TGCAGCGTTGACGTGGGACAGGGGGCGTTCGAGCAGTACTTC. Its protein is CSVDVGQGAFEQYF.

About this clone: This specimen includes other DNA sequences encoding the same CDR3. The chain links TRBV5-1 to TRBJ2-4; the D gene is possibly TRBD2 (5 bases). Germline V gene data show CDR1 as SGHRS and CDR2 as YFSETQ. With 0 bases removed from V and 0 bases from J, the gap between germline ends came to 7 bases. This CDR3 region has 15 residues. The CDR3 bases are TGCGCCAGCAGCTTGGACGGACTAGCCAAAAACATTCAGTACTTC. Translating it yields CASSLDGLAKNIQYF. Using reference TRBV5-1 and TRBJ2-4 for the parts outside the CDR3, the full variable domain is KAGVTQTPRYLIKTRGQQVTLSCSPISGHRSVSWYQQTPGQGLQFLFEYFSETQRNKGNFPGRFSGRQFSNSRSEMNVSTLELGDSALYLCASSLDGLAKNIQYFGAGTRLSVL.